Below, 27 T cell receptor beta chains from the same sample are listed, as sequenced in a study of beta chain features in type 1 diabetes (dated by TCRdb to 2016 to 2019). Antigens of these TCRs are unknown. The study at large found these results: Type 1 diabetes patients showed a moderate but significant shortening of TCRB CDR3 length in all four CD4+ subsets.

The library was produced with the immunoSEQ multiplex PCR assay. The entire amount of isolated RNA was reverse transcribed using the High Capacity cDNA Reverse Transcription Kit, so the sequenced TCRB transcripts were expressed ones. What TCRdb holds here is the immuneACCESS table cut down to in-frame rearrangements. Part of the clones is not present; checked against another copy, under half of the missing clones reflect an unresolved V gene, and the others are unexplained. This sample is represented by 300,000 to 400,000 clones; around a tenth of them were singletons. The top ten hold about 0.63% of the sample. Sequenced sample: central memory CD4+ T cells from blood. The origin of the receptors is a man aged 25-40 years with type 1 diabetes.

This clone was observed many times. The CDR3 loop reads CASSSLGRSDTQYF. The CDR3 DNA sequence: TGTGCCAGCAGCTCCCTGGGACGGTCAGATACGCAGTATTTT. The chain has TRBV11-2 and TRBJ2-3, with D perhaps assigned TRBD1 or TRBD2 (5 bases each). V lost 4 bases, J lost 4 bases, and 12 bases lay in between. The germline gives CDR1 SGHAT, CDR2 FQNNGV. This CDR3 is built from 14 residues.

This clone appeared a few times. This chain links TRBV11-2 with TRBJ1-1; a weak D match, TRBD1 (5 bases). CDR1 and CDR2 from the germline V gene are SGHAT and FQNNGV. V lost 5 bases and J lost 4, with 14 bases in between. The CDR3 runs 14 residues. CDR3: CASSTRGGSTEAFF. CDR3 DNA sequence: TGTGCCAGCAGCACTCGGGGGGGGTCCACTGAAGCTTTCTTT.

J is TRBJ2-5 and V is TRBV29-1; no reliable D call. Looked up from germline, CDR1 is SQVTM and CDR2 is ANQGSEA. The CDR3 is 15 amino acids. The V gene lost 7 bases and the J gene lost 4 bases, with 22 bases spanning the gap. The CDR3 DNA follows: TGCAGCGCTCTAAATCACTTGGGCGGTGGAGAGACCCAGTACTTC. This gives the protein CSALNHLGGGETQYF.

The chain links TRBV9 to TRBJ1-3, with D unresolved. Germline CDR1 SGDLS, CDR2 YYNGEE. CDR3 size: 12 residues. V was trimmed by 4 bases and J by 4 bases, leaving 6 bases between them. DNA of the CDR3: TGTGCCAGCAGCACCGAGGGAAACACCATATATTTT. Its protein product is CASSTEGNTIYF.

This clone was observed a handful of times. This chain uses TRBV5-8 with TRBJ1-5; TRBD1 is a possible D gene (5 bases). V was pared by 0 bases and J by 4 bases, with 5 bases between. CDR3 length equals 13 residues. CDR1 is SGHTS, CDR2 YDEGEE, per germline. CDR3 DNA sequence: TGTGCCAGCAGCTTGGGACAGAATCAGCCCCAGCATTTT. Its translation: CASSLGQNQPQHF.

This clone was seen more than once but under ten times. V is TRBV7-7 and J is TRBJ2-7; D not resolved. Looked up from germline, CDR1 is SSHAT and CDR2 is FNYEAQ (reference sequence). Between the trimmed V and J ends, which lost 5 bases and 2 bases, there was a span of 7 bases. The CDR3 covers 12 residues. CDR3 DNA sequence: TGTGCCAGCAGCCCCACCCCCTACGAGCAGTACTTC. It codes for CASSPTPYEQYF.

This chain connects TRBV5-6 to TRBJ2-3; TRBD2 aligns across 7 bases. The CDR3 length is 14 residues. Per germline, CDR1 SGHDT and CDR2 YYEEEE. The J segment lost 5 bases and the V segment lost 0 bases, leaving 3 bases of the junction unmatched. CDR3 residues: CASSLGTRVDTQYF. The DNA for the CDR3 is TGTGCCAGCAGCTTGGGGACTAGAGTAGATACGCAGTATTTT. Full variable domain (remainder filled in from reference TRBV5-6 and TRBJ2-3): DAGVTQSPTHLIKTRGQQVTLRCSPKSGHDTVSWYQQALGQGPQFIFQYYEEEERQRGNFPDRFSGHQFPNYSSELNVNALLLGDSALYLCASSLGTRVDTQYFGPGTRLTVL.

The CDR3 DNA reads as TGTGCCAGCAGCTTGCGGGACAGGGCAGATACGCAGTATTTT. It translates to CASSLRDRADTQYF. The rearrangement uses TRBV11-3 and TRBJ2-3, with 9 bases that match TRBD1. CDR1 and CDR2 from the germline V gene are SGHNT and YENEEA. J was trimmed by 4 bases and V by 3 bases; bases with no gene match: 2. The CDR3 consists of 14 residues.

This clone has more than one count but fewer than ten. This chain connects TRBV20-1 to TRBJ1-2, with a possible D match to TRBD1 (6 bases). Looked up from germline, CDR1 is DFQATT and CDR2 is SNEGSKA (reference sequence). The length of the CDR3 is 11 residues. Trimming removed 5 bases at V and 7 bases at J, with 11 bases between. As DNA, the CDR3 is TGCAGTGCTCAAAGGGGGGTTGGCTACACCTTC. Its protein product is CSAQRGVGYTF.

The genes are TRBV19 and TRBJ2-7; 7 bases match TRBD2. The CDR3 length is 14 residues. The germline gives CDR1 LNHDA, CDR2 SQIVND (reference sequence). Losses at the gene ends were 1 base for V and 1 base for J; bases not matched to a gene: 1. In DNA form, the CDR3 reads TGTGCCAGTAGTATAGGGGAGGGGTCCTACGAGCAGTACTTC. Amino acids: CASSIGEGSYEQYF.

This clone was seen many times. This chain links TRBV28 with TRBJ2-7; 13 nucleotides match TRBD2. The ends lost 6 bases at V and 2 bases at J; junction bases unmatched: 4. The germline CDR1 and CDR2 sequences are MDHEN and SYDVKM. The CDR3 length is 15 residues. The CDR3 DNA reads as TGTGCCAGCAGGACTAGCGGGAGGAGTCCCTACGAGCAGTACTTC. Residues: CASRTSGRSPYEQYF.

This clone was recorded at least ten times. V gene TRBV7-9 combines with J gene TRBJ1-1, with no clear D. The CDR3 is 14 residues long. Germline V lookup: CDR1 SEHNR, CDR2 FQNEAQ (reference sequence). V lost 3 bases and J 1 base, leaving 9 bases between the germline ends. The CDR3 region has the DNA TGTGCCAGCAGCTTCCCTGGCGGGAACACTGAAGCTTTCTTT. Encoded protein: CASSFPGGNTEAFF.

This clone was found a few times. This chain connects TRBV28 to TRBJ2-5, with 8 bases aligning to TRBD1. This CDR3 contains 15 residues. CDR1 MDHEN and CDR2 SYDVKM come from the germline V gene. The J segment lost 3 bases and the V segment lost 2 bases, leaving 5 bases of the junction unmatched. The CDR3 reads CASSLGRGREETQYF. CDR3 nucleotide sequence: TGTGCCAGCAGTTTAGGCAGGGGGCGGGAAGAGACCCAGTACTTC.

This clone was counted between two and nine times. CDR3 bases: TGTGCCAGCAGACCCAGGTCAGATACGCAGTATTTT. Translation gives CASRPRSDTQYF. V is TRBV27 and J is TRBJ2-3; no clear D. V was pared by 6 bases and J by 4 bases, with 8 bases between. CDR1 is MNHEY and CDR2 is SMNVEV in the germline V gene (reference sequence). CDR3 length equals 12 residues.

The chain employs TRBV4-3 and TRBJ1-5, with TRBD1 matching over 9 bases. Germline V lookup: CDR1 LGHNA, CDR2 YSLEER. The CDR3 sequence is 17 residues long. V lost 0 bases to trimming and J lost 1 base; unmatched junction nucleotides: 4. The CDR3 DNA follows: TGCGCCAGCAGCCAAGATCTAGGGACAGGGAGCAATCAGCCCCAGCATTTT. Its translation is CASSQDLGTGSNQPQHF.

This clone came up a few times. Other DNA sequences from this sample encode an identical CDR3 as well. This rearrangement joins TRBV29-1 to TRBJ2-5, with a weak D call TRBD2 (6 bases). The CDR3 loop spans 12 amino acids. Trimming took 3 bases from V and 5 from J, leaving 10 bases between them. Germline values: CDR1 SQVTM, CDR2 ANQGSEA. The CDR3 DNA is TGCAGCGTTGAGGGCGGAGGGGAGACCCAGTACTTC. Translation: CSVEGGGETQYF.

V and J are TRBV19 and TRBJ2-3; 7 bases map to TRBD2. CDR1 and CDR2 from the germline V gene are LNHDA and SQIVND (reference sequence). V lost 3 bases and J lost 0; bases outside the gene matches: 3. The CDR3 loop spans 15 amino acids. CDR3 loop: CASSISGGSTDTQYF. The CDR3, as DNA: TGTGCCAGTAGTATTTCGGGGGGAAGCACAGATACGCAGTATTTT.

This clone has a handful of counts. This chain connects TRBV7-9 to TRBJ2-7; TRBD2 aligns across 12 bases. CDR1 is SEHNR, CDR2 FQNEAQ, per germline (reference sequence). The V gene end was trimmed by 5 bases and the J gene end by 7 bases; junction bases not matched to a gene: 9. This CDR3 is 15 amino acids long. The CDR3 DNA sequence: TGTGCCAGCAGCCGTAGTCTAGCGGGAGGGAAGGAGCAGTACTTC. Its translation: CASSRSLAGGKEQYF.

This clone was recorded a few times. The chain is built from TRBV30 and TRBJ2-5; weak D call: TRBD2 (5 bases). The germline V gene has CDR1 GTSNPN and CDR2 SVGIG (reference sequence). The ends were cut back, 3 bases at V and 2 bases at J, with 13 bases in the middle. The CDR3 is 14 amino acids. The CDR3 coding sequence is TGTGCCTGGAGAGAAAGGACTGGGCAAGAGACCCAGTACTTC. It yields the protein CAWRERTGQETQYF.

The gene calls are TRBV7-2 and TRBJ2-7; 7 bases agree with TRBD1. With 5 bases clipped from V and 5 bases from J, the junction kept 6 bases outside the gene matches. Germline lookup yields CDR1 SGHTA and CDR2 FQGNSA. This CDR3 has 13 residues. CDR3 protein: CASSRRQGHEQYF. The CDR3 DNA reads TGTGCCAGCAGCCGCCGACAGGGCCACGAGCAGTACTTC.

This clone was seen only a few times. The rearrangement links TRBV28 to TRBJ1-5, with D unclear. The germline V gene encodes CDR1 MDHEN and CDR2 SYDVKM. Between the trimmed V and J ends, which lost 5 bases and 6 bases, there was a span of 11 bases. CDR3 length: 13 residues. The CDR3 DNA is TGTGCCAGCAGTAGCATGGTGAGTCAGCCCCAGCATTTT. This translates into CASSSMVSQPQHF.

This clone was observed a handful of times. The rearrangement links TRBV5-1 to TRBJ1-1; 8 bases align to TRBD1. The CDR3 extends over 15 amino acids. In germline, CDR1 is SGHRS, CDR2 YFSETQ. V dropped 4 bases and J dropped 3; count of bases not matched to a gene: 8. As DNA, the CDR3 is TGCGCCAGCAGCGCCGGACAGGGTGGGTACACTGAAGCTTTCTTT. Translation gives CASSAGQGGYTEAFF. Variable domain in full (rest from reference TRBV5-1 and TRBJ1-1): KAGVTQTPRYLIKTRGQQVTLSCSPISGHRSVSWYQQTPGQGLQFLFEYFSETQRNKGNFPGRFSGRQFSNSRSEMNVSTLELGDSALYLCASSAGQGGYTEAFFGQGTRLTVV.

This clone turned up a few times. The chain's CDR3 is CAWRQLSGPQYF. The CDR3 DNA reads as TGTGCCTGGAGACAGTTGAGTGGGCCCCAGTACTTC. The rearrangement joins TRBV30 to TRBJ2-5; D ambiguous. The CDR3 totals 12 residues. Germline V gene sequence: CDR1 GTSNPN, CDR2 SVGIG (reference sequence). V was clipped by 3 bases and J by 9 bases, with 14 bases between them.

This chain links TRBV11-2 with TRBJ2-3, with TRBD1 matching 8 bases. Germline V CDR1 and CDR2: SGHAT, FQNNGV. The CDR3 is made up of 16 amino acids. Trimming at V came to 5 bases and at J to 3 bases, leaving 10 bases not matched to a gene. CDR3 loop: CASSRQGASRTDTQYF. CDR3 DNA sequence: TGTGCCAGCAGCCGGCAGGGGGCGAGCAGGACAGATACGCAGTATTTT.

J is TRBJ2-1 and V is TRBV10-1, with 14 bases identical to TRBD2. The germline V gene encodes CDR1 WNHNN and CDR2 SYGVQD (reference sequence). The CDR3 is made up of 14 amino acids. V shed 6 bases and J 12 bases; nucleotides not matched to a gene: 7. The CDR3 region is CASSPGLAGDGQFF. The CDR3 region has the DNA TGCGCCAGCAGCCCGGGACTAGCGGGAGACGGGCAGTTCTTC.

This clone came up a few times. The genes are TRBV7-9 and TRBJ2-2, with D perhaps matching TRBD2 (5 bases). The germline V gene has CDR1 SEHNR and CDR2 FQNEAQ (reference sequence). V lost 5 bases and J lost 7, with 20 bases in between. The CDR3 is made up of 16 amino acids. CDR3 in amino acids: CASSPPWGDRNGELFF. CDR3 coding DNA: TGTGCCAGCAGCCCCCCTTGGGGAGACCGGAACGGGGAGCTGTTTTTT.

The J gene is TRBJ2-5, the V gene TRBV7-9, with 7 nucleotides matching TRBD2. This CDR3 spans 14 amino acids. The trim removed 1 base at V and 5 bases at J, leaving 4 bases unmatched. The V gene's germline CDR1 is SEHNR and CDR2 FQNEAQ (reference sequence). In DNA form, the CDR3 reads TGTGCCAGCAGCTTAGTGGTGGGAGGGGAGACCCAGTACTTC. This gives the protein CASSLVVGGETQYF.